The rows below give T cell receptor beta chains drawn from one sample of a study of human thymus T cells. Repertoires were generated with immunoSEQ multiplex PCR, while TCRdb's copy carries only in-frame clones and drops some. The table includes some 130,000 clones, around 94% detected once. Material for sequencing was thymus tissue. Receptors originate from a boy younger than two with a congenital heart defect but otherwise immunologically healthy. CDR3s include the opening cysteine and the closing phenylalanine or tryptophan. A D gene is named only where the DNA matches it firmly. Clone sizes are given selectively: once, few, many, or a class where the clone is expanded.

v_call	d_call	j_call	cdr3_length	clone_size	cdr3_nt	cdr3_aa
TRBV5-3	.	TRBJ2-2	16	once	TGTGCCAGAAGCTTGGGGGGACCTCTCAACACCGGGGAGCTGTTTTTT	CARSLGGPLNTGELFF
TRBV2	TRBD2	TRBJ2-7	14	.	TGTGCTAAGCGGGGGGCTTTCGACTCCTACGAGCAGTACTTC	CAKRGAFDSYEQYF
TRBV14	.	TRBJ2-2	19	.	TGTGCCAGCAGCCCTAGGGGGGACTCGCACCGGAGAGGCACCGGGGAGCTGTTTTTT	CASSPRGDSHRRGTGELFF
TRBV5-5	TRBD1	TRBJ2-7	15	.	TGTGCCAGCAGCTTGTCCCACAGGGGCAGGTACGAGCAGTACTTC	CASSLSHRGRYEQYF
TRBV4-1	.	TRBJ2-3	17	.	TGCGCCAGCAGCCCATCCCCGGGGTTGTCTGTGACAGATACGCAGTATTTT	CASSPSPGLSVTDTQYF
TRBV4-3	.	TRBJ1-6	15	.	TGCGCCAGCAGCAAGTTCAGGGACATGGATTCACCCCTCCACTTT	CASSKFRDMDSPLHF
TRBV9	TRBD1	TRBJ1-2	15	.	TGTGCCAGCAGCGCCCCTATTTTCAGGGGGGAGGGCTACACCTTC	CASSAPIFRGEGYTF
TRBV19	.	TRBJ1-1	14	.	TGTGCCAGTACCGGGGACGGACCGAACACTGAAGCTTTCTTT	CASTGDGPNTEAFF
TRBV28	.	TRBJ1-5	11	.	TGTGCCAGCAGGTCGAGGGAAATGAGGCATTTT	CASRSREMRHF
TRBV7-2	.	TRBJ1-6	17	.	TGTGCCAGCAGCTCCCCCGTAGGTGCGCGGGAGGGATCACCCCTCCACTTT	CASSSPVGAREGSPLHF
TRBV20-1	.	TRBJ1-6	10	once	TGCAGTGCTACTAATTCACCCCTCCACTTT	CSATNSPLHF
TRBV6-5	.	TRBJ1-4	15	.	TGTGCCAGCAGCCCCTCCGGGGGGGAGGGTGAAAAACTGTTTTTT	CASSPSGGEGEKLFF
TRBV19	TRBD2	TRBJ2-2	16	.	TGTGCCAGTAGTATTCGACTAGCGGGGGCCACCGGGGAGCTGTTTTTT	CASSIRLAGATGELFF
TRBV7-4	TRBD2	TRBJ2-1	16	.	TGTGCCAGCAGCACCCGGACTAGTCCCTGGGGCAATGAGCAGTTCTTC	CASSTRTSPWGNEQFF
TRBV5-8	.	TRBJ2-5	16	.	TGTGCCAGCAGAGCGGGGTACAGGGTGAACGGGAAGACCCAGTACTTC	CASRAGYRVNGKTQYF
TRBV5-4	.	TRBJ1-1	14	.	TGTGCCAGCAGCTCTCGACAGGTGAACACTGAAGCTTTCTTT	CASSSRQVNTEAFF
TRBV6-1	.	TRBJ2-2	16	.	TGTGCCAGCAGTGAAGTTGGGTTTTGGGACACCGGGGAGCTGTTTTTT	CASSEVGFWDTGELFF
TRBV7-9	.	TRBJ2-5	14	.	TGTGCCAGCAGCGACTCCCTGGGTCGAGAGACCCAGTACTTC	CASSDSLGRETQYF
TRBV5-1	.	TRBJ2-1	18	.	TGCGCCAGCAGCTTGGCCCCAAGGCAGGACCCCTTTTACAATGAGCAGTTCTTC	CASSLAPRQDPFYNEQFF
TRBV7-9	TRBD2	TRBJ2-1	18	once	TGTGCCAGCAGTAGCGGACAGGGACGAGGGACTAGCGGGAAAGAGCAGTTCTTC	CASSSGQGRGTSGKEQFF
TRBV7-9	.	TRBJ1-2	16	.	TGTGCCAGCAGCCCGCCTTCCCCCTTGTCTCCTTATGGCTACACCTTC	CASSPPSPLSPYGYTF
TRBV7-2	TRBD2	TRBJ2-7	17	.	TGTGCCAGCAGCTCGACTAGCGGGGAAGTCGATTTAGTGAAGCAGTACTTC	CASSSTSGEVDLVKQYF
TRBV28	TRBD1	TRBJ2-2	18	.	TGTGCCAGCAGTTTATTACTATTCGGACAGGGGAAAGCCGGGGAGCTGTTTTTT	CASSLLLFGQGKAGELFF
TRBV5-6	.	TRBJ2-1	13	.	TGTGCCAGCAACCTGCGAGATTACAATGAGCAGTTCTTC	CASNLRDYNEQFF
TRBV28	TRBD1	TRBJ1-5	15	.	TGTGCCAGCAGTTTACGGGACAGGCCGAATCAGCCCCAGCATTTT	CASSLRDRPNQPQHF
TRBV6-6	.	TRBJ2-3	12	.	TGTGCCAGCAGTTACAGGTCAGATACGCAGTATTTT	CASSYRSDTQYF
TRBV11-3	TRBD1	TRBJ1-1	15	.	TGTGCCAGCAGCTCTCCAGGGGGGACCACGGTCAAGGCTTTCTTT	CASSSPGGTTVKAFF
TRBV4-3	TRBD1	TRBJ1-4	17	.	TGCGCCAGCAGCCCCTTGACAGGGCCTAGTCCTAATGAAAAACTGTTTTTT	CASSPLTGPSPNEKLFF
TRBV10-1	.	TRBJ2-3	13	.	TGCGCCAGCAGTGAGCCGACAGGCGATACGCAGTATTTT	CASSEPTGDTQYF
TRBV6-5	.	TRBJ1-1	13	.	TGTGCCAGCAGTTACGGGCAGAACACTGAAGCTTTCTTT	CASSYGQNTEAFF
TRBV11-3	.	TRBJ2-1	14	once	TGTGCCAGCAGCTTATCTCCAGCGGTAAATGAGCAGTTCTTC	CASSLSPAVNEQFF
TRBV4-1	.	TRBJ1-4	17	.	TGCGCCAGCAGCGCGCGAAAGGGCAAAGTCCCAAATGAAAAACTGTTTTTT	CASSARKGKVPNEKLFF
TRBV5-1	.	TRBJ2-5	12	.	TGCGCCAGCAGTACAGGGAAAGAGACCCAGTACTTC	CASSTGKETQYF
TRBV7-2	.	TRBJ2-4	18	.	TGTGCCAGCAGCTTAGTAAGGTCGCGTCCCTTAGCCAAAAACATTCAGTACTTC	CASSLVRSRPLAKNIQYF
TRBV7-9	TRBD1	TRBJ1-3	18	.	TGTGCCAGCAGACCTAAGACAAAGACAGGGGACTCTGGAAACACCATATATTTT	CASRPKTKTGDSGNTIYF
TRBV28	.	TRBJ2-4	17	.	TGTGCCAGCAGTTTAGAGGAGGGGCGCCAAGGCAAAAACATTCAGTACTTC	CASSLEEGRQGKNIQYF
TRBV9	.	TRBJ1-4	17	.	TGTGCCAGCAGCGCCGAAGCCGGGGGTCGTCTTAATGAAAAACTGTTTTTT	CASSAEAGGRLNEKLFF
TRBV6-6	TRBD2	TRBJ2-3	14	.	TGTGCCAGCAGTTATTCCCTAGCGGGAGATACGCAGTATTTT	CASSYSLAGDTQYF
TRBV19	TRBD1	TRBJ1-3	17	.	TGTGCCAGTAGTCCCCAACCAGGGGGTGTGCGGGGAAACACCATATATTTT	CASSPQPGGVRGNTIYF
TRBV9	.	TRBJ1-6	16	.	TGTGCCAGCAGCGTAGGGAGGAGCTCCTATAATTCACCCCTCCACTTT	CASSVGRSSYNSPLHF
TRBV5-1	.	TRBJ2-3	13	.	TGCGCCAGCAAACAGGCGCCTACAGATACGCAGTATTTT	CASKQAPTDTQYF
TRBV7-2	.	TRBJ1-3	15	.	TGTGCCAGCAGCTTAGGGGTTCACTCTGGAAACACCATATATTTT	CASSLGVHSGNTIYF
TRBV30	.	TRBJ1-2	12	.	TGTGCCTGGAGTTGGGCGGCCTATGGCTACACCTTC	CAWSWAAYGYTF
TRBV30	TRBD1	TRBJ1-5	13	.	TGTGCCTGGACGACAGGGGTTAGTCAGCCCCAGCATTTT	CAWTTGVSQPQHF
TRBV5-8	.	TRBJ1-1	15	.	TGTGCCAGCAGCTTCCGGGACCGGGCGAACACTGAAGCTTTCTTT	CASSFRDRANTEAFF